The sequence of this T cell receptor beta chain was determined in a study of blood T cell repertoires in COVID-19. About the study: Both acute and convalescent COVID-19 samples were obtained from the United States, Italy and Spain. The analysed material was cDNA or gDNA that came from T cells, B-cell-depleted T cells, or PBMCs.

The sample holds a few counts of this clone. In the original processing: The assay estimated nucleated cells by amplifying reference gene primers. This table comes from immunoSEQ multiplex PCR, and its TCRdb copy is limited to in-frame clones, with some not included. V, J and clone size are those of that table, while D and trimming were read from the DNA. This sample has 85,000 to 130,000 clones; 65% to 90% occur once, and the top ten carry around 4.8%. Sequencing was performed on peripheral blood. The sequence derives from a man in his 60s with acute or convalescent COVID-19.

CDR3 residues: CASRANQPQHF. CDR3 DNA sequence: TGTGCCAGCAGGGCTAATCAGCCCCAGCATTTT. The J gene is TRBJ1-5, the V gene TRBV6-5, with no clear D. Germline V gene lookup returns CDR1 MNHEY and CDR2 SVGAGI. The CDR3 extends over 11 amino acids. V lost 6 bases and J lost 4, with 4 bases in between.